The 25 T cell receptor beta chains given below trace back to one sample, sequenced in a study of T-cell memory formation after mild COVID-19. TCRdb fed the 5' RACE reads into MiXCR, producing one record per CDR3 protein. The data show 200,000 to 250,000 distinct CDR3 sequences, about 27% seen once. What was sequenced was PBMCs or a T cell subset sorted from them (not recorded which). Receptors were obtained from an adult woman who had mild COVID-19 (a few samples of this study predate the infection). Cell type and time point are not known.

This chain joins TRBV12-3 or TRBV12-4 and TRBJ1-1; D uncertain. CDR3 length: 11 amino acids. The V end was cut by 7 bases, the J end by 8 bases, with 11 bases between. CDR3 sequence: CASTLGGEAFF. The CDR3, as DNA: TGTGCCAGCACCTTGGGAGGCGAAGCTTTCTTT.

This clonotype was seen a few times. The rearrangement links TRBV24-1 to TRBJ1-1; a possible D gene is TRBD1 (6 bases). There are 12 residues in the CDR3. Germline-derived CDR1 and CDR2 are KGHDR and SFDVKD. V was cut by 7 bases and J by 7 bases, with 12 bases left in between. CDR3 region: CATRDRLLEAFF. In DNA, the CDR3 is TGTGCCACCAGAGACAGGCTACTTGAAGCTTTCTTT.

The CDR3 loop reads CASSLTGPTTGEQYF. The CDR3 coding sequence is TGTGCCAGCAGTTTAACCGGGCCAACTACGGGGGAGCAGTACTTC. The chain links TRBV27 to TRBJ2-7, with D possibly matching TRBD2 (5 bases). Germline assignment: CDR1 MNHEY and CDR2 SMNVEV (reference sequence). V lost 2 bases and J lost 7, with 18 bases in between. The CDR3 length is 15 residues.

There are many counts of this clonotype. The rearrangement uses TRBV27 and TRBJ2-2, with 8 positions matching TRBD1. The V gene end was trimmed by 8 bases and the J gene end by 0 bases; junction bases not matched to a gene: 8. The length of the CDR3 is 16 residues. Germline V gene data show CDR1 as MNHEY and CDR2 as SMNVEV (reference sequence). The CDR3 protein is CASSEPDRANTGELFF. CDR3 nucleotides: TGTGCCAGCTCCGAACCGGACAGGGCGAACACCGGGGAGCTGTTTTTT.

This clonotype occurred a few times. The chain has TRBV7-6 and TRBJ2-3; 9 bases align to TRBD2. The V gene end was trimmed by 3 bases and the J gene end by 3 bases; junction bases not matched to a gene: 7. This CDR3 is 16 amino acids long. Germline V CDR1 and CDR2: SGHVS, FNYEAQ. The CDR3 DNA sequence: TGTGCCAGCAGCTTGGCTCGCGGGGGGGCTACAGATACGCAGTATTTT. This gives the protein CASSLARGGATDTQYF. Variable domain in full (rest from reference TRBV7-6 and TRBJ2-3): GAGVSQSPRYKVTKRGQDVALRCDPISGHVSLYWYRQALGQGPEFLTYFNYEAQQDKSGLPNDRFSAERPEGSISTLTIQRTEQRDSAMYRCASSLARGGATDTQYFGPGTRLTVL.

The chain is built from TRBV11-3 and TRBJ2-2; a possible D gene is TRBD2 (5 bases). Germline lookup yields CDR1 SGHNT and CDR2 YENEEA. V was pared by 5 bases and J by 2 bases, with 15 bases between. This CDR3 has 16 residues. CDR3: CASSLPGLANTGELFF. CDR3 nucleotide sequence: TGTGCCAGCAGCCTCCCGGGCCTAGCCAACACCGGGGAGCTGTTTTTT.

V and J are TRBV9 and TRBJ2-3; 8 bases are shared with TRBD2. The CDR3 spans 15 residues. In germline, CDR1 is SGDLS, CDR2 YYNGEE. The V segment lost 5 bases and the J segment 0 bases; nucleotides outside the gene matches: 5. The DNA for the CDR3 is TGTGCCAGCAGTGCGGGAGGAGTTAGCACAGATACGCAGTATTTT. Its protein is CASSAGGVSTDTQYF.

This clonotype appeared a few times. The rearrangement links TRBV30 to TRBJ1-5; TRBD1 agrees at 10 bases. Germline V gene lookup returns CDR1 GTSNPN and CDR2 SVGIG (reference sequence). The CDR3 sequence is 14 residues long. V was pared by 3 bases and J by 9 bases, with 8 bases of the junction left unmatched. The CDR3 nucleotides are TGTGCCTGGAGGGGACAGGGGTTACTTTGGCCCCAGCATTTT. Its protein is CAWRGQGLLWPQHF.

In DNA form, the CDR3 reads TGCAGTGCTAGAGACGGGGTTGACACCGGGGAGCTGTTTTTT. This codes for CSARDGVDTGELFF. J is TRBJ2-2 and V is TRBV20-1; possibly TRBD2 for D (5 bases). CDR3 length: 14 amino acids. CDR1 and CDR2 (germline): DFQATT, SNEGSKA (reference sequence). Trimming took off 0 bases at V and 3 bases at J, with 8 bases between the two ends.

The chain employs TRBV20-1 and TRBJ2-1; D gene uncertain. The germline V gene has CDR1 DFQATT and CDR2 SNEGSKA (reference sequence). V was clipped by 4 bases and J by 8 bases, with 12 bases between them. The CDR3 is 12 residues long. The CDR3 region is CSAKRLGYEQFF. The DNA of the CDR3 is TGCAGTGCTAAGCGTTTGGGATATGAGCAGTTCTTC.

The chain is built from TRBV6-2 or TRBV6-3 and TRBJ2-1, with D perhaps TRBD1 (7 bases). CDR1 is MNHEY, CDR2 SVGEGT, per germline. The CDR3 is made up of 14 amino acids. Trimming removed 5 bases from V and 3 bases from J, with 11 bases in between. CDR3 sequence (DNA): TGTGCCAGCAGTGGGACAGCGGGCTACAATGAGCAGTTCTTC. Translation gives CASSGTAGYNEQFF.

This clonotype appeared once. V gene TRBV10-2 combines with J gene TRBJ1-1; no clear D. The CDR3 contains 15 residues. Germline CDR1 and CDR2: WSHSY and SAAADI. Between the trimmed V and J ends, which lost 4 bases and 0 bases, there was a span of 12 bases. In nucleotides, the CDR3 is TGCGCCAGCAGTGGGGTAAGGGCGGTGAACACTGAAGCTTTCTTT. Protein sequence: CASSGVRAVNTEAFF.

This clonotype occurred a few times. This chain links TRBV7-2 with TRBJ1-1, with D perhaps matching TRBD1 (6 bases). Germline V lookup: CDR1 SGHTA, CDR2 FQGNSA. V lost 3 bases and J lost 3, with 8 bases in between. There are 13 residues in the CDR3. CDR3 sequence: CASSFGQYTEAFF. Written as DNA, the CDR3 is TGTGCCAGCAGCTTCGGACAGTACACTGAAGCTTTCTTT. The full variable domain, with the rest looked up from reference TRBV7-2 and TRBJ1-1, is GAGVSQSPSNKVTEKGKDVELRCDPISGHTALYWYRQSLGQGLEFLIYFQGNSAPDKSGLPSDRFSAERTGGSVSTLTIQRTQQEDSAVYLCASSFGQYTEAFFGQGTRLTVV.

Only a few counts were recorded for this clonotype. The CDR3 DNA reads as TGTGCCACCCATAGCGGGACGGCCAGAACTGAAGCTTTCTTT. It specifies CATHSGTARTEAFF. The rearrangement uses TRBV27 and TRBJ1-1, with D possibly being TRBD1 (5 bases). The CDR3 consists of 14 residues. The germline V gene has CDR1 MNHEY and CDR2 SMNVEV (reference sequence). V dropped 10 bases and J dropped 5 bases, with 20 bases sitting between them.

The chain is built from TRBV12-3 or TRBV12-4 and TRBJ2-1; the match to TRBD2 covers 7 bases. The CDR3 consists of 16 residues. After removal of 5 bases from V and 1 base from J, the junction contained 8 bases not matched to a gene. Here the CDR3 DNA reads TGTGCCAGCAGTCCTACGGGGAGGGGATCCTACAATGAGCAGTTCTTC. It codes for CASSPTGRGSYNEQFF.

The V call is TRBV5-1, the J call TRBJ1-2; weak D call: TRBD1 (6 bases). V shed 1 base and J shed 6 bases, with 19 bases lying between them. The CDR3 loop spans 16 amino acids. CDR1 and CDR2 (germline): SGHRS, YFSETQ. The CDR3 loop is CASSLSPGTRSDGYTF. CDR3 in DNA: TGCGCCAGCAGCTTGAGCCCTGGGACAAGAAGTGATGGCTACACCTTC.

This clonotype was picked up a small number of times. The J gene is TRBJ2-5, the V gene TRBV28; TRBD1 or TRBD2 may be the D gene (5 bases each). Trimming pared 6 bases from V and 4 bases from J, leaving 18 bases between. The CDR3 spans 15 residues. Germline V lookup: CDR1 MDHEN, CDR2 SYDVKM. In DNA, the CDR3 is TGTGCCAGCAGCCCCATCAACGGGGCGCGAGAGACCCAGTACTTC. This codes for CASSPINGARETQYF.

The chain couples TRBV7-2 to TRBJ2-1; D is tentatively TRBD1 or TRBD2 (5 bases each). The CDR3 is 16 amino acids. The germline V gene encodes CDR1 SGHTA and CDR2 FQGNSA. V lost 6 bases, J lost 0 bases, and 15 bases lay in between. CDR3 DNA sequence: TGTGCCAGCAGAACGCCCCGGGACGACTCCTACAATGAGCAGTTCTTC. It translates to CASRTPRDDSYNEQFF.

This sequence joins TRBV7-8 and TRBJ2-5; no clear D. CDR3 length: 14 amino acids. The germline CDR1 and CDR2 sequences are SGHVS and FQNEAQ. V shed 1 base and J shed 2 bases, with 8 bases lying between them. The CDR3 DNA follows: TGTGCCAGCAGCTTAGGTTCAGCACAAGAGACCCAGTACTTC. It codes for CASSLGSAQETQYF.

This clonotype was counted a few times. V is TRBV7-6 and J is TRBJ2-1, with unresolved D. Trimming shortened V by 4 bases and J by 9 bases, and 19 bases separated the two germline ends. The CDR3 is made up of 15 amino acids. Germline V CDR1 and CDR2: SGHVS, FNYEAQ. In nucleotides, the CDR3 is TGTGCCAGCAGCTCCTCCGACCCCACTGGTGTTGAGCAGTTCTTC. Its translation is CASSSSDPTGVEQFF.

There are a few counts of this clonotype. V usage is TRBV7-6 and J usage is TRBJ1-5, with D possibly matching TRBD1 (6 bases). This CDR3 contains 16 residues. V gave up 5 bases and J gave up 1 base, with 15 bases separating them. Germline V CDR1 and CDR2: SGHVS, FNYEAQ. This CDR3 reads CASSPGQTGSNQPQHF. The DNA for the CDR3 is TGTGCCAGCAGCCCTGGACAGACCGGGAGCAATCAGCCCCAGCATTTT.

This chain joins TRBV14 and TRBJ1-3; D call uncertain. V shed 3 bases and J shed 6 bases, with 15 bases lying between them. The CDR3 covers 15 residues. The V gene's germline CDR1 is SGHDN and CDR2 FVKESK. In DNA form, the CDR3 reads TGTGCCAGCAGCCACCCGACTGAGCGTGAAAACACCATATATTTT. Translating it yields CASSHPTERENTIYF.

The chain couples TRBV4-3 to TRBJ2-2; D gene uncertain. V shed 4 bases and J shed 6 bases, with 3 bases lying between them. Germline V gene sequence: CDR1 LGHNA, CDR2 YSLEER. The CDR3 spans 11 residues. The CDR3 sequence is CASSRAGELFF. In DNA form, the CDR3 reads TGCGCCAGCAGCCGGGCCGGGGAGCTGTTTTTT.

The chain joins TRBV9 to TRBJ2-2; D perhaps matches TRBD1 (5 bases). The germline V and J ends were trimmed by 2 bases and 1 base, with 9 bases remaining between them. Germline V gene lookup returns CDR1 SGDLS and CDR2 YYNGEE. The CDR3 is 15 amino acids. Written as DNA, the CDR3 is TGTGCCAGCAGCGTGGCGACAGAGAACACCGGGGAGCTGTTTTTT. This gives the protein CASSVATENTGELFF.

In its sample, this clonotype was seen a few times. J is TRBJ2-1 and V is TRBV7-6; the match to TRBD2 covers 10 bases. The length of the CDR3 is 14 residues. The V segment lost 3 bases and the J segment 10 bases; nucleotides outside the gene matches: 6. Germline loops: CDR1 SGHVS, CDR2 FNYEAQ. CDR3 in DNA: TGTGCCAGCAGCTTCCTAGCGGGGGCGAGAGAGCAGTTCTTC. Its protein is CASSFLAGAREQFF.